These 10 T cell receptor beta chains were all obtained from the same sample, sequenced in a study of shared clonotypes between healthy human individuals. Libraries were prepared by immunoSEQ multiplex PCR; TCRdb keeps only in-frame clonotypes and omits some of them. The data show 850,000 to 1,100,000 clones, 70% to 85% seen once. Sequenced: memory CD4+ T cells from PBMCs. Subset defined: CD45RA-negative fraction. These receptor sequences come from a man between 18 and 35 years old in good health. Some clones in this sample may be carry-over from other donors' samples.

This clone came up a few times. This chain links TRBV5-1 with TRBJ2-7; D gene unclear. The CDR3 has 14 residues. Trimming pared 0 bases from V and 2 bases from J, leaving 9 bases between. CDR1 and CDR2 from the germline V gene are SGHRS and YFSETQ. The DNA of the CDR3 is TGCGCCAGCAGCTTGGGCGGATATACCTACGAGCAGTACTTC. This encodes CASSLGGYTYEQYF.

The V call is TRBV9, the J call TRBJ2-3, with TRBD1 matching 8 bases. Losses at the gene ends were 3 bases for V and 5 bases for J; bases not matched to a gene: 11. This CDR3 has 16 amino acids. Germline-derived CDR1 and CDR2 are SGDLS and YYNGEE. The DNA for the CDR3 is TGTGCCAGCAGCGCCCGTTCCGGGACAGGCCAAGATACGCAGTATTTT. Encoded protein: CASSARSGTGQDTQYF.

The V call is TRBV28, the J call TRBJ1-5; D perhaps matches TRBD1 (5 bases). Looked up from germline, CDR1 is MDHEN and CDR2 is SYDVKM. Deletions cut 8 bases from V and 9 bases from J, with 11 bases between. CDR3 size: 11 residues. CDR3 sequence (DNA): TGTGCCAGCGGGGACGTGGGGCCCCAGCATTTT. Translation gives CASGDVGPQHF.

The sample holds a few counts of this clone. V usage is TRBV7-2 and J usage is TRBJ2-2; possibly TRBD1 or TRBD2 for D (5 bases each). Germline values: CDR1 SGHTA, CDR2 FQGNSA. The CDR3 is 15 amino acids. Trimming removed 2 bases at V and 2 bases at J, with 9 bases between. The chain's CDR3 is CASSLLGRNTGELFF. The CDR3 DNA is TGTGCCAGCAGCTTACTGGGACGCAACACCGGGGAGCTGTTTTTT.

V is TRBV5-1 and J is TRBJ1-1; 7 nucleotides line up with TRBD1. Unmatched junction bases numbered 5, after V lost 2 bases and J lost 1 base. Germline-derived CDR1 and CDR2 are SGHRS and YFSETQ. This CDR3 has 15 amino acids. Here the CDR3 reads CASSFRQGGNTEAFF. The DNA for the CDR3 is TGCGCCAGCAGCTTCCGACAGGGTGGGAACACTGAAGCTTTCTTT.

This clone was detected only once. CDR3 DNA: TGTGCCAGCAGTGTAGGGAGTGGGACGGGAAACACCATATATTTT. Protein: CASSVGSGTGNTIYF. The V gene is TRBV6-6, the J gene TRBJ1-3; D possibly corresponds to TRBD1 (5 bases). This CDR3 is 15 amino acids long. Germline V gene sequence: CDR1 MNHNY, CDR2 SVGAGI (reference sequence). Trimming removed 5 bases from V and 4 bases from J, with 15 bases in between.

The V and J genes are TRBV20-1 and TRBJ2-5, with 7 bases matching TRBD1. CDR3 size: 10 residues. The germline CDR1 and CDR2 sequences are DFQATT and SNEGSKA (reference sequence). The CDR3, as DNA: TGCACGACAGGGAAAGAGACCCAGTACTTC. Translation gives CTTGKETQYF.

This clone was counted many times. The chain uses TRBV28 and TRBJ1-5; D might be TRBD1 (6 bases). Germline values: CDR1 MDHEN, CDR2 SYDVKM. The CDR3 is 14 residues long. With 7 bases removed from V and 7 bases from J, the gap between germline ends came to 17 bases. CDR3 sequence: CASTRGRGYQPQHF. The CDR3 DNA is TGTGCCAGCACCCGTGGCAGGGGTTACCAGCCCCAGCATTTT.

The chain combines TRBV5-1 with TRBJ2-5; the match to TRBD1 covers 10 bases. The CDR3 totals 18 residues. The ends lost 0 bases at V and 5 bases at J; junction bases unmatched: 13. The germline V gene has CDR1 SGHRS and CDR2 YFSETQ. Here the CDR3 reads CASSLATGTGARGETQYF. CDR3 coding DNA: TGCGCCAGCAGCTTGGCGACCGGGACAGGGGCTCGCGGCGAGACCCAGTACTTC. Based on the CDR3 plus reference TRBV5-1 and TRBJ2-5, the full variable domain is KAGVTQTPRYLIKTRGQQVTLSCSPISGHRSVSWYQQTPGQGLQFLFEYFSETQRNKGNFPGRFSGRQFSNSRSEMNVSTLELGDSALYLCASSLATGTGARGETQYFGPGTRLLVL.

The CDR3: CASSQGLSASYEQYF. The CDR3 bases are TGTGCCAGCAGCCAAGGCCTCTCGGCTTCCTACGAGCAGTACTTC. The chain is built from TRBV14 and TRBJ2-7; D is unresolved. V lost 1 base and J 1 base, leaving 11 bases between the germline ends. From germline, CDR1 is SGHDN and CDR2 FVKESK. This CDR3 spans 15 amino acids.